The 4 T cell receptor beta chains below were found in one sample sequenced in a study of cytomegalovirus exposure and HLA in healthy donors. In the PCR, 60 Vbeta and 13 Jbeta primers were used. The table came from immunoSEQ multiplex PCR; TCRdb's copy has only in-frame clones and leaves some out. Among approximately 95,000 clones listed, approximately 72% were seen once. Sequencing used PBMCs. The receptors here all came from a man aged 18 to 29 in good health and CMV-seropositive.

This clone came up a few times. V usage is TRBV4-1 and J usage is TRBJ2-1; D possibly corresponds to TRBD1 (6 bases). The CDR3 contains 16 residues. With 3 bases removed from V and 2 bases from J, the gap between germline ends came to 14 bases. Germline V gives CDR1 MGHRA, CDR2 YSYEKL. As DNA, the CDR3 is TGCGCCAGCAGCCATTTAGGGGGAGATCCCTACAATGAGCAGTTCTTC. Translation gives CASSHLGGDPYNEQFF.

The V and J genes are TRBV21-1 and TRBJ2-7; TRBD1, the table's D call, lacks a check against the DNA. TRBV21-1 is marked as a pseudogene. This CDR3 is 18 amino acids long. CDR3 region: CASSNVRTGGPSSYEQYF. Written as DNA, the CDR3 is TGTGCCAGCAGCAACGTACGGACAGGGGGCCCCTCATCCTACGAGCAGTACTTC.

The rearrangement links TRBV19 to TRBJ2-5; D is possibly TRBD2 (6 bases). Trimming took off 3 bases at V and 4 bases at J, with 12 bases between the two ends. CDR1 LNHDA and CDR2 SQIVND come from the germline V gene (reference sequence). The CDR3 runs to 14 residues. The CDR3 region is CASSMELARETQYF. CDR3 bases: TGTGCCAGTAGTATGGAACTAGCTCGAGAGACCCAGTACTTC.

The rearrangement joins TRBV5-8 to TRBJ1-1; 10 bases fit TRBD1. The germline V gene has CDR1 SGHTS and CDR2 YDEGEE. V lost 7 bases to trimming and J lost 4 bases; unmatched junction nucleotides: 7. There are 14 residues in the CDR3. The CDR3 is CASGDRGLSTEAFF. The DNA for the CDR3 is TGTGCCAGCGGCGACAGGGGGCTGAGCACTGAAGCTTTCTTT.